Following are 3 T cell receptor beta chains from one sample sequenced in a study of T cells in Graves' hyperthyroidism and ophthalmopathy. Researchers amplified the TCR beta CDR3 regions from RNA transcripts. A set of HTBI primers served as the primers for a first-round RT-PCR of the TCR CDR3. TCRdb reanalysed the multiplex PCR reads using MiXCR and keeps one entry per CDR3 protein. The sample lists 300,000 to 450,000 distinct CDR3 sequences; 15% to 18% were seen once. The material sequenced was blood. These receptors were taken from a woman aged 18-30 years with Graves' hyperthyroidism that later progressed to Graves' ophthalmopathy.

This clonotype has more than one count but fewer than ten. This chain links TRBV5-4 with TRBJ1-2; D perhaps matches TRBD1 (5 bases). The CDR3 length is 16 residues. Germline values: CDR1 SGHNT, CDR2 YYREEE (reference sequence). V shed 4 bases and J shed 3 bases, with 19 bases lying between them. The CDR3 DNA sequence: TGTGCCAGCAGCCCAACGGGGGTTAAGTCAGACTATGGCTACACCTTC. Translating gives CASSPTGVKSDYGYTF. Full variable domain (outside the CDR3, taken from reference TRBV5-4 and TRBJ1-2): ETGVTQSPTHLIKTRGQQVTLRCSSQSGHNTVSWYQQALGQGPQFIFQYYREEENGRGNFPPRFSGLQFPNYSSELNVNALELDDSALYLCASSPTGVKSDYGYTFGSGTRLTVV.

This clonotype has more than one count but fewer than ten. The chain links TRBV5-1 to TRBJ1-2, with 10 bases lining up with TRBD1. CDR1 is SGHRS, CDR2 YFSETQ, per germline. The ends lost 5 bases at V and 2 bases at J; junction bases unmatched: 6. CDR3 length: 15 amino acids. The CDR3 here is CASRQPGQGNYGYTF. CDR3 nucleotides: TGCGCCAGCAGACAACCGGGACAGGGGAACTATGGCTACACCTTC.

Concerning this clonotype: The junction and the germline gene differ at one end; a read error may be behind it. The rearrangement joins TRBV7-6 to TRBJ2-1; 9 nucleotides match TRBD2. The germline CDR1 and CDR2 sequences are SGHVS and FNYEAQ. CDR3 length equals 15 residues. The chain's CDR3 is CANSQGLARGNEQFF. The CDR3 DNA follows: TGTGCCAACAGCCAGGGACTAGCCCGTGGCAATGAGCAGTTCTTC.